What follows are 28 T cell receptor beta chains derived from one specimen sequenced in a study of T cell repertoires in aging, cancer and after chemotherapy. Peripheral blood genomic DNA, not sorted cells or RNA, was the template. TRB rearrangements spanning V, D and J were amplified using mixed TRB-A/B primers. TCRdb independently ran MiXCR on the multiplex PCR reads; one entry per CDR3 protein. This sample carries over 3,000 distinct CDR3 sequences, under 40% of them seen once, and the ten largest clones take almost 50%. The material sequenced was blood. All receptors come from a human donor in good health.

Sample share makes this clonotype medium-sized. The chain couples TRBV29-1 to TRBJ1-2; the match to TRBD1 covers 9 bases. Trimming at V came to 1 base and at J to 8 bases, leaving 8 bases not matched to a gene. Germline V gene lookup returns CDR1 SQVTM and CDR2 ANQGSEA. The CDR3 totals 14 residues. The CDR3 nucleotides read TGCAGCGTTGAAGGGCTACAGGGGGCGCAAGGCTACACCTTC. The encoded protein is CSVEGLQGAQGYTF.

The rearrangement joins TRBV18 to TRBJ1-5, with D possibly TRBD1 on 5 matching bases. Germline-derived CDR1 and CDR2 are KGHSH and LQKENI. CDR3 length equals 13 residues. V gave up 3 bases and J gave up 9 bases, with 12 bases separating them. The CDR3 sequence is CASSPRDLGPQHF. CDR3 sequence (DNA): TGTGCCAGCTCACCGAGGGACTTGGGGCCCCAGCATTTT.

This clonotype was counted a single time. The chain couples TRBV28 to TRBJ1-2; TRBD1 aligns across 9 bases. The germline V gene encodes CDR1 MDHEN and CDR2 SYDVKM. The CDR3 contains 15 residues. V lost 4 bases, J lost 2 bases, and 5 bases stayed unmatched. Written as DNA, the CDR3 is TGTGCCAGCAGTTCCTCCGGGACAGGGAACTATGGCTACACCTTC. Translated, it gives CASSSSGTGNYGYTF.

The chain couples TRBV7-7 to TRBJ2-1, with TRBD2 identical over 8 bases. V gave up 5 bases and J gave up 4 bases; unmatched junction bases: 4. The CDR3 is 14 residues long. Looked up from germline, CDR1 is SSHAT and CDR2 is FNYEAQ (reference sequence). CDR3 DNA: TGTGCCAGCAGCCCCGGGGGGGGGTACAATGAGCAGTTCTTC. It translates to CASSPGGGYNEQFF.

The chain couples TRBV19 to TRBJ2-3, with 8 bases fitting TRBD1. This CDR3 has 15 residues. Germline CDR1 reads LNHDA; CDR2 reads SQIVND (reference sequence). The ends lost 3 bases at V and 2 bases at J; junction bases unmatched: 4. The CDR3 reads CASSMDRDYTDTQYF. The CDR3 DNA is TGTGCCAGTAGTATGGACAGGGATTACACAGATACGCAGTATTTT.

The rearrangement joins TRBV19 to TRBJ1-5; D is undetermined. Trimming took 7 bases from V and 4 from J, leaving 8 bases between them. The CDR3 covers 12 residues. The germline V gene encodes CDR1 LNHDA and CDR2 SQIVND (reference sequence). For the CDR3, the DNA is TGTGCCAGTAATGGCGGGAATCAGCCCCAGCATTTT. It codes for CASNGGNQPQHF.

This chain links TRBV19 with TRBJ1-4, with D possibly TRBD1 on 6 matching bases. The V gene lost 11 bases and the J gene lost 11 bases, with 18 bases spanning the gap. The CDR3 contains 12 residues. CDR1 LNHDA and CDR2 SQIVND come from the germline V gene (reference sequence). The CDR3 bases are TGTGCCTCCTCGGAACAGGGATGGAAACTGTTTTTT. It translates to CASSEQGWKLFF.

The J gene is TRBJ1-2, the V gene TRBV24-1; the D is unclear. The CDR3 has 14 residues. Trimming removed 4 bases at V and 2 bases at J, with 10 bases between. The germline V gene has CDR1 KGHDR and CDR2 SFDVKD. CDR3 bases: TGTGCCACCAGTGACCGGACTGAAAACTATGGCTACACCTTC. Amino acid sequence: CATSDRTENYGYTF.

This clonotype was observed a handful of times. The genes are TRBV18 and TRBJ1-5, with 8 nucleotides matching TRBD1. V trimming: 2 bases; J trimming: 5 bases; junction bases outside the gene matches: 8. Per germline, CDR1 KGHSH and CDR2 LQKENI. The CDR3 runs 16 residues. The CDR3 loop is CASSPGASGGDQPQHF. In nucleotides, the CDR3 is TGTGCCAGCTCACCAGGGGCGTCAGGGGGCGATCAGCCCCAGCATTTT.

Regarding this clonotype: One end of the junction fails to match germline, which may point to a read error. The V gene is TRBV5-5, the J gene TRBJ2-5; 9 positions match TRBD1. There are 15 residues in the CDR3. CDR1 is SGHKS and CDR2 is YYEKEE in the germline V gene (reference sequence). CDR3 coding DNA: TGCGCCAGCAGCCTACAGGGGGCGGGCGGAGAGACCCAGTACTTC. It translates to CASSLQGAGGETQYF.

This chain connects TRBV7-9 to TRBJ1-1; tentatively, D is TRBD1 (6 bases). Germline V gene lookup returns CDR1 SEHNR and CDR2 FQNEAQ (reference sequence). The V end lost 7 bases, the J end lost 5 bases, and 20 bases lay between the germline ends. The CDR3 runs to 15 residues. The CDR3 DNA follows: TGTGCCAGCACCAAAGAGGGGGGGGCGGTGACTGAAGCTTTCTTT. Translated: CASTKEGGAVTEAFF.

V usage is TRBV27 and J usage is TRBJ2-5, with 13 bases matching TRBD2. Germline V gives CDR1 MNHEY, CDR2 SMNVEV (reference sequence). The CDR3 spans 17 residues. V gave up 2 bases and J gave up 6 bases; unmatched junction bases: 9. The CDR3 nucleotides read TGTGCCAGCAGTTTACGAACTAGCGGGGGGGCAGAAAAGACCCAGTACTTC. Translating gives CASSLRTSGGAEKTQYF.

V usage is TRBV11-3 and J usage is TRBJ2-5; 7 bases fit TRBD2. The CDR3 has 15 amino acids. V gave up 1 base and J gave up 7 bases; unmatched junction bases: 9. Germline values: CDR1 SGHNT, CDR2 YENEEA. CDR3 loop: CASSLVATPGGTQYF. CDR3 sequence (DNA): TGTGCCAGCAGCTTAGTAGCTACCCCGGGGGGGACCCAGTACTTC.

This clonotype was detected a few times. CDR3 coding DNA: TGTGCCATACGGGAAGCTTCTGGAAACACCATATATTTT. This encodes CAIREASGNTIYF. The rearrangement links TRBV6-4 to TRBJ1-3, with D unclear. Germline CDR1 MRHNA, CDR2 SNTAGT. Trimming cost V 10 bases and J 1 base, with 11 bases left between them. This CDR3 comprises 13 residues.

The sample holds a few counts of this clonotype. The gene calls are TRBV20-1 and TRBJ1-5; 7 bases agree with TRBD1. This CDR3 is 15 amino acids long. Germline CDR1 reads DFQATT; CDR2 reads SNEGSKA (reference sequence). V dropped 6 bases and J dropped 5; count of bases not matched to a gene: 13. The CDR3 reads CSARAPGGKHQPQHF. CDR3 DNA sequence: TGCAGTGCAAGGGCACCAGGGGGTAAACATCAGCCCCAGCATTTT.

The chain is built from TRBV19 and TRBJ2-2; D not resolved. This CDR3 has 12 amino acids. The V end was cut by 4 bases, the J end by 6 bases, with 6 bases between. Germline-derived CDR1 and CDR2 are LNHDA and SQIVND (reference sequence). The CDR3 region is CASSKQAGELFF. DNA of the CDR3: TGTGCCAGTAGTAAGCAGGCCGGGGAGCTGTTTTTT.

The gene calls are TRBV20-1 and TRBJ1-2; 10 nucleotides match TRBD1. The CDR3 extends over 17 amino acids. Germline V CDR1 and CDR2: DFQATT, SNEGSKA (reference sequence). Trimming took 1 base from V and 3 from J; bases not matched to a gene: 11. CDR3 residues: CSARGATGGGGDYGYTF. The CDR3 region has the DNA TGCAGTGCTAGAGGCGCGACAGGGGGCGGGGGAGACTATGGCTACACCTTC.

There are a few counts of this clonotype. This rearrangement joins TRBV7-6 to TRBJ1-3; a possible D gene is TRBD1 (6 bases). The V end lost 5 bases, the J end lost 6 bases, and 17 bases lay between the germline ends. Germline V lookup: CDR1 SGHVS, CDR2 FNYEAQ. The CDR3 covers 15 residues. CDR3 sequence reads: CASSIFEGHTNTIYF. The CDR3 region has the DNA TGTGCCAGCAGCATATTTGAGGGACACACAAACACCATATATTTT. Complete variable domain (other parts from reference TRBV7-6 and TRBJ1-3): GAGVSQSPRYKVTKRGQDVALRCDPISGHVSLYWYRQALGQGPEFLTYFNYEAQQDKSGLPNDRFSAERPEGSISTLTIQRTEQRDSAMYRCASSIFEGHTNTIYFGEGSWLTVV.

The sample holds a few counts of this clonotype. The genes are TRBV29-1 and TRBJ2-3; 10 positions agree with TRBD2. Germline V CDR1 and CDR2: SQVTM, ANQGSEA. The CDR3 covers 19 residues. V lost 3 bases, J lost 0 bases, and 15 bases stayed unmatched. The CDR3 nucleotides read TGCAGCGTTGATCGTGACAGGGGTCTAGCGGGGGCTAGCACAGATACGCAGTATTTT. It codes for CSVDRDRGLAGASTDTQYF.

This clonotype was found a few times. The V gene is TRBV13, the J gene TRBJ2-2; tentatively, D is TRBD2 (5 bases). Germline lookup yields CDR1 PRHDT and CDR2 FYEKMQ (reference sequence). Trimming took off 5 bases at V and 2 bases at J, with 18 bases between the two ends. The CDR3 runs to 17 residues. CDR3 bases: TGTGCCAGCAGCCTGTCGGTTATCCGGGAAAACACCGGGGAGCTGTTTTTT. This translates into CASSLSVIRENTGELFF. The full variable domain, its missing parts supplied by reference TRBV13 and TRBJ2-2, is AAGVIQSPRHLIKEKRETATLKCYPIPRHDTVYWYQQGPGQDPQFLISFYEKMQSDKGSIPDRFSAQQFSDYHSELNMSSLELGDSALYFCASSLSVIRENTGELFFGEGSRLTVL.

This clonotype was seen only a few times. The CDR3 protein is CASSSDLYEQYF. CDR3 nucleotide sequence: TGTGCCAGCAGTTCCGACTTGTACGAGCAGTACTTC. This sequence joins TRBV6-1 and TRBJ2-7; D gene ambiguous. The length of the CDR3 is 12 residues. Trimming took off 5 bases at V and 4 bases at J, with 9 bases between the two ends. Germline lookup yields CDR1 MNHNS and CDR2 SASEGT.

This chain joins TRBV29-1 and TRBJ2-3, with 8 bases lining up with TRBD2. The germline gives CDR1 SQVTM, CDR2 ANQGSEA. Trimming removed 7 bases from V and 1 base from J; junction bases left unmatched: 7. This CDR3 has 14 residues. This chain's CDR3 is CSAGGVEGTDTQYF. In nucleotides, the CDR3 is TGCAGCGCCGGGGGGGTGGAAGGCACAGATACGCAGTATTTT.

This clonotype was seen a few times. The chain combines TRBV6-5 with TRBJ1-1; D is ambiguous. The CDR3 consists of 11 residues. Per the germline V gene, CDR1 is MNHEY and CDR2 is SVGAGI. Between the trimmed V and J ends, which lost 6 bases and 4 bases, there was a span of 6 bases. As DNA, the CDR3 is TGTGCCAGCAGGGAGGGCACTGAAGCTTTCTTT. Its translation is CASREGTEAFF.

This chain links TRBV18 with TRBJ1-5; no clear D gene. The CDR3 is made up of 16 amino acids. Germline V gene data show CDR1 as KGHSH and CDR2 as LQKENI. Between the trimmed V and J ends, which lost 2 bases and 2 bases, there was a span of 13 bases. This CDR3 is CASSPLGGYRNQPQHF. Written as DNA, the CDR3 is TGTGCCAGCTCACCATTGGGAGGGTATCGCAATCAGCCCCAGCATTTT.

This clonotype appeared a few times. V usage is TRBV19 and J usage is TRBJ1-5, with 10 bases identical to TRBD1. J was trimmed by 5 bases and V by 7 bases; bases with no gene match: 8. There are 15 residues in the CDR3. Germline assignment: CDR1 LNHDA and CDR2 SQIVND (reference sequence). The CDR3 DNA reads TGTGCCAGTACTTTTGACAGGGGGCTTGATCAGCCCCAGCATTTT. As protein: CASTFDRGLDQPQHF.

This clonotype was recorded a few times. The chain uses TRBV6-1 and TRBJ2-3; 10 positions agree with TRBD2. CDR1 is MNHNS, CDR2 SASEGT, per germline. CDR3 size: 15 residues. V gave up 7 bases and J gave up 1 base; unmatched junction bases: 5. The CDR3: CASNPTSGGTDTQYF. CDR3 coding DNA: TGTGCCAGCAACCCCACTAGCGGGGGCACAGATACGCAGTATTTT.

The chain uses TRBV24-1 and TRBJ2-7; TRBD1 aligns across 8 bases. There are 19 residues in the CDR3. The ends lost 0 bases at V and 2 bases at J; junction bases unmatched: 14. Germline CDR1 KGHDR, CDR2 SFDVKD. CDR3 protein: CATSDLGRGRFGLAYEQYF. DNA of the CDR3: TGTGCCACCAGTGATTTGGGCAGGGGGCGCTTTGGGTTAGCCTACGAGCAGTACTTC.

The rearrangement uses TRBV6-1 and TRBJ2-7; the D gene is possibly TRBD1 (7 bases). The V and J ends lost 0 bases and 7 bases respectively, with 16 bases between them. The CDR3 is 15 amino acids. Germline V gene sequence: CDR1 MNHNS, CDR2 SASEGT. CDR3 sequence (DNA): TGTGCCAGCAGTGAAGCGCTTCAGGGGGGTTCAGAGCAGTACGTC. Protein: CASSEALQGGSEQYV.